The 19 T cell receptor beta chains below all came from one sample that was sequenced in a study of T cell responses to AZD1222 COVID-19 vaccine. Here immunoSEQ multiplex PCR was the method, and the copy in TCRdb shows in-frame clones only, minus some. The repertoire holds roughly 200,000 clones, 91% seen once, with approximately 3.4% in the top ten. This specimen consisted of peripheral blood, obtained 28 days after the second AZD1222 dose. These receptors originate from an adult who received the AZD1222 COVID-19 vaccine.

The chain links TRBV27 to TRBJ2-7, with D perhaps matching TRBD1 or TRBD2 (5 bases each). The CDR3 has 16 amino acids. CDR1 MNHEY and CDR2 SMNVEV come from the germline V gene (reference sequence). V was clipped by 8 bases and J by 1 base, with 21 bases between them. As DNA, the CDR3 is TGTGCCAGCGGCACGGGACCCCCAACATTATCCTACGAGCAGTACTTC. Encoded protein: CASGTGPPTLSYEQYF.

V usage is TRBV28 and J usage is TRBJ2-3; D is uncertain. The V end lost 5 bases, the J end lost 8 bases, and 11 bases lay between the germline ends. The CDR3 is 12 residues long. CDR1 and CDR2 from the germline V gene are MDHEN and SYDVKM. The CDR3 DNA reads TGTGCCAGCAGTCCAAACCCTGTTACGCAGTATTTT. Its translation is CASSPNPVTQYF.

The genes are TRBV3-1 (or the pseudogene TRBV3-2) and TRBJ1-5; 7 positions agree with TRBD1. The V gene's germline CDR1 is LGHDT and CDR2 YNNKEL (reference sequence). The trim removed 3 bases at V and 2 bases at J, leaving 7 bases unmatched. The CDR3 sequence is 16 residues long. CDR3 bases: TGTGCCAGCAGCCATAGACAGGGAGCGGGCAATCAGCCCCAGCATTTT. The encoded protein is CASSHRQGAGNQPQHF.

The V call is TRBV9, the J call TRBJ1-2, with 10 bases fitting TRBD1. V lost 4 bases to trimming and J lost 6 bases; unmatched junction nucleotides: 3. CDR1 SGDLS and CDR2 YYNGEE come from the germline V gene. This CDR3 has 13 amino acids. The CDR3 here is CASSRTGGNGYTF. The CDR3 region has the DNA TGTGCCAGCAGCAGGACAGGGGGAAATGGCTACACCTTC. Complete variable domain (other parts from reference TRBV9 and TRBJ1-2): DSGVTQTPKHLITATGQRVTLRCSPRSGDLSVYWYQQSLDQGLQFLIQYYNGEERAKGNILERFSAQQFPDLHSELNLSSLELGDSALYFCASSRTGGNGYTFGSGTRLTVV.

V gene TRBV27 combines with J gene TRBJ2-1; TRBD2 might be the D (6 bases). This CDR3 is 16 amino acids long. The V gene lost 2 bases and the J gene lost 8 bases, with 19 bases spanning the gap. Germline V lookup: CDR1 MNHEY, CDR2 SMNVEV (reference sequence). The CDR3 nucleotides read TGTGCCAGCAGTTTAGAAAGCGGGTCCTTGCACGATGAGCAGTTCTTC. Translation gives CASSLESGSLHDEQFF.

The genes are TRBV2 and TRBJ1-2, with D maybe TRBD1 (5 bases). The CDR3 is 11 residues long. Trimming shortened V by 11 bases and J by 9 bases, and 16 bases separated the two germline ends. Germline-derived CDR1 and CDR2 are SNHLY and FYNNEI. For the CDR3, the DNA is TGTGCCGGCCGTGGGGGACCACGCTACACCTTC. Translated, it gives CAGRGGPRYTF.

This chain connects TRBV9 to TRBJ2-5, with D possibly being TRBD2 (6 bases). The CDR3 totals 16 residues. CDR1 and CDR2 from the germline V gene are SGDLS and YYNGEE. Trimming took 0 bases from V and 5 from J, leaving 17 bases between them. The CDR3 protein is CASSVGRNGGAETQYF. For the CDR3, the DNA is TGTGCCAGCAGCGTAGGGAGAAATGGAGGGGCGGAGACCCAGTACTTC.

Here the CDR3 DNA reads TGTGCCAGCAGGCCGTTTGGGGCCTACGAGCAGTACTTC. It codes for CASRPFGAYEQYF. V gene TRBV27 combines with J gene TRBJ2-7; D is unclear. The CDR3 length is 13 residues. The V end lost 6 bases, the J end lost 2 bases, and 11 bases lay between the germline ends. Per the germline V gene, CDR1 is MNHEY and CDR2 is SMNVEV (reference sequence).

The chain joins TRBV3-1 (or the pseudogene TRBV3-2) to TRBJ2-3; no clear D. V gave up 1 base and J gave up 5 bases, with 13 bases separating them. The CDR3 has 15 amino acids. Germline V lookup: CDR1 LGHDT, CDR2 YNNKEL (reference sequence). CDR3 region: CASSQGRGRVDTQYF. The CDR3 DNA sequence: TGTGCCAGCAGCCAAGGAAGAGGAAGAGTAGATACGCAGTATTTT.

This clone was counted a single time. V gene TRBV9 combines with J gene TRBJ2-2, with D unresolved. CDR1 and CDR2 (germline): SGDLS, YYNGEE. The CDR3 spans 14 residues. Trimming stripped 0 bases from V and 6 bases from J, with 9 bases between. The CDR3 loop is CASSVVGSAGELFF. The DNA of the CDR3 is TGTGCCAGCAGCGTAGTGGGGTCCGCCGGGGAGCTGTTTTTT.

The V call is TRBV7-3, the J call TRBJ1-1; 8 bases line up with TRBD1. Trimming took 5 bases from V and 3 from J; bases not matched to a gene: 5. Germline-derived CDR1 and CDR2 are SGHTA and FQGTGA. CDR3 length: 14 amino acids. CDR3 residues: CASSAQTGDTEAFF. The CDR3 region has the DNA TGTGCCAGCAGCGCCCAGACAGGGGACACTGAAGCTTTCTTT.

The J gene is TRBJ2-1, the V gene TRBV28; TRBD2 might be the D (6 bases). V lost 6 bases to trimming and J lost 0 bases, with 12 bases between them. Germline CDR1 reads MDHEN; CDR2 reads SYDVKM. The CDR3 covers 15 residues. The CDR3 DNA sequence: TGTGCCAGCAGCCGGGACTGGAGCTCCTACAATGAGCAGTTCTTC. The encoded protein is CASSRDWSSYNEQFF.

The V gene is TRBV27, the J gene TRBJ2-1; D perhaps matches TRBD2 (5 bases). The CDR3 runs 13 residues. With 8 bases removed from V and 6 bases from J, the gap between germline ends came to 14 bases. CDR1 is MNHEY and CDR2 is SMNVEV in the germline V gene (reference sequence). The CDR3 sequence is CASGLLTSNEQFF. The CDR3 region has the DNA TGTGCCAGCGGACTTCTAACTAGCAATGAGCAGTTCTTC.

The chain combines TRBV18 with TRBJ1-1, with TRBD1 identical over 10 bases. V was clipped by 3 bases and J by 2 bases; unmatched bases: 12. This CDR3 contains 18 residues. Germline assignment: CDR1 KGHSH and CDR2 LQKENI. The CDR3 nucleotides are TGTGCCAGCTCACCGCATGCCCTGACAGGGGGCACAAACACTGAAGCTTTCTTT. It is translated as CASSPHALTGGTNTEAFF.

This clone was observed once. The V call is TRBV6-5, the J call TRBJ1-3; no reliable D call. The length of the CDR3 is 13 residues. V was shortened by 5 bases and J by 0 bases, with 5 bases between the two germline ends. CDR1 MNHEY and CDR2 SVGAGI come from the germline V gene. DNA for the CDR3: TGTGCCAGCAGTCAGGCCTCTGGAAACACCATATATTTT. Protein: CASSQASGNTIYF.

This chain links TRBV14 with TRBJ1-1; no definite D call. The CDR3 has 14 residues. Germline CDR1 is SGHDN and CDR2 is FVKESK. Trimming left V 0 bases short and J 2 bases short, with 7 bases between. The CDR3 region is CASSQDSTNTEAFF. CDR3 sequence (DNA): TGTGCCAGCAGCCAAGATAGCACCAACACTGAAGCTTTCTTT.

The rearrangement links TRBV11-2 to TRBJ2-1; a possible D gene is TRBD2 (5 bases). The V end lost 5 bases, the J end lost 7 bases, and 18 bases lay between the germline ends. Germline V gives CDR1 SGHAT, CDR2 FQNNGV. This CDR3 has 15 residues. The CDR3 protein is CASSVSGRALNEQFF. The CDR3 region has the DNA TGTGCCAGCAGCGTAAGCGGAAGGGCCCTTAATGAGCAGTTCTTC.

The chain recombines TRBV27 with TRBJ2-1, with unresolved D. CDR1 MNHEY and CDR2 SMNVEV come from the germline V gene (reference sequence). There are 14 residues in the CDR3. V lost 2 bases, J lost 8 bases, and 13 bases lay in between. CDR3 coding DNA: TGTGCCAGCAGTTTAACTAATCTTGAGGATGAGCAGTTCTTC. Residues: CASSLTNLEDEQFF.

The rearrangement joins TRBV28 to TRBJ1-1; tentatively, D is TRBD1 (5 bases). V dropped 3 bases and J dropped 0 bases, with 8 bases sitting between them. The length of the CDR3 is 14 residues. Germline CDR1 and CDR2: MDHEN and SYDVKM. The CDR3 DNA reads as TGTGCCAGCAGTTTTCAGGGCATGAACACTGAAGCTTTCTTT. Translating it yields CASSFQGMNTEAFF.